The TCR beta chain under discussion was sequenced for a study of Tregs in tolerant kidney transplant recipients (dated by TCRdb to between 2018 and 2020). Regarding the research as a whole: The study used TCRbeta sequencing to identify donor-specific regulatory T cells before combined kidney and bone marrow transplantation, then tracked those cells after transplant. Several methods of expanding Tregs specific for an allogeneic donor were compared by TCRbeta repertoire sequencing in a few healthy controls. The research as a whole found: Biological reproducibility was not directly assessed, although technical replication error appeared to be minimal. The most biologically relevant and donor-specific TCRbeta repertoire appeared to be identified by expanding Tregs with activated donor B cells. The study was limited by small patient numbers, and the findings need validation in larger populations and under other immunosuppression protocols.

For TCRbeta CDR3 sequencing, genomic DNA from the sorted cells was extracted using the QIAGEN DNeasy Blood and Tissue Kit. High-throughput TCRbeta CDR3 sequencing, including PCR amplification with bias correction and internal controls, was performed commercially through immunoSEQ. In the source study's methods: Unique productive TCRbeta sequences were defined by CDR3 nucleotide sequence when primers matched and otherwise by CDR3 amino acid sequence together with Vbeta and Jbeta genes. As a correction for sorting error, sequences shared between sorted populations at a frequency ratio of 2:1 or less were discarded, and the remaining shared sequences were assigned to the higher population. A sequence counted as donor-reactive if, in CFSE-low cells, the sequence had a frequency of at least 0.01% and was expanded at least 5-fold compared with unstimulated cells. Repertoire divergence was quantified by Jensen-Shannon divergence using the top 100 TCRbeta sequences ranked by frequency. When a sample had multiple sequencing runs, each run was corrected for sorting error separately and the runs were then pooled. Not all clones reach the TCRdb copy of this immuneACCESS table, which keeps in-frame sequences only. Checked studies attribute under half of the gap to unresolved V genes and leave the rest unexplained. V, J and clone size are those of that table, while D and trimming were read from the DNA. The sample table contains 92,000 or so clones; only one count was recorded for around 94% of them. 4.7% of the sample is taken by the ten largest.

A word on this clone: Its binding antigen is unknown. There are no base qualities to consult, and no much larger clone falls within one base.

Thawed PBMCs were FACS-sorted into unstimulated Tregs (CD4+CD25+CD127-), CD4+ non-Tregs (CD4+CD25-), CD4 cells and CD8 cells. Blood from healthy controls was obtained either as purchased buffy coats or from healthy volunteers. Healthy control blood was separated into PBMCs by Ficoll density gradient and cryopreserved, and patient PBMCs were collected both before and after transplant. Trimming removed 0 bases from V and 15 bases from J, leaving 14 bases between the germline ends. The CDR3 starts with the cysteine, ends with the phenylalanine, and has 12 residues. Of the read, only the CDR3 DNA is kept; its 36 bases are in frame from base 1. The germline V gene provides CDR1 SGDLS and CDR2 YYNGEE.

This receptor chain uses TRBV9 and TRBJ2-3; the D region possibly corresponds to TRBD2 (5 bases align). The clonotype originates from a human donor in good health. The sample comprised CD8+ T cells from blood. The bases read TGTGCCAGCAGCGTAGGAGGGAACATCGTCTATTTT. This yields the protein CASSVGGNIVYF.